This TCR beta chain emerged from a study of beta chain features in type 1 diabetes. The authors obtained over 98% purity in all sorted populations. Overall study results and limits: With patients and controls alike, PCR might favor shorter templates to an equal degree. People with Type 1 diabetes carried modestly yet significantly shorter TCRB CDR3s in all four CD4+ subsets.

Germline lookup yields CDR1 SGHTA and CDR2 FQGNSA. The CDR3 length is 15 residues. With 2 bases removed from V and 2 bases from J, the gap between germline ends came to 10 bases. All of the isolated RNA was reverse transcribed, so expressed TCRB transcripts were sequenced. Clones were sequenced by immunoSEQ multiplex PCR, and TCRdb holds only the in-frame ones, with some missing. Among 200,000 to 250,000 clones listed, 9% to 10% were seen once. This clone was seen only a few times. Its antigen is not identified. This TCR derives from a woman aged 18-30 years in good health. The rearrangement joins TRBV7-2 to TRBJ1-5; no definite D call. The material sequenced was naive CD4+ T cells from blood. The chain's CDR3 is CASSLSGVGNQPQHF. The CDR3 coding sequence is TGTGCCAGCAGCTTATCCGGGGTGGGCAATCAGCCCCAGCATTTT.